This T cell receptor beta chain was observed in a study of cytotoxic CD8 clonotypes in ibrutinib-treated CLL (dated by TCRdb to the early 2020s). At the level of the whole study: In this cohort, about 15 patients were treatment-naive and approximately ten were relapsed/refractory, while some 18 had unmutated IGHV. Partial responses were observed in roughly 24 patients and complete responses in 2; after a median follow-up of around 64 months, remission was maintained in 15 or so patients and progression was observed in approximately 12. Response samples were obtained after a median of approximately twelve months of treatment, with a range of roughly 6 to 36 months. On average, each sample yielded around 230,000 productive templates and tens of thousands of productive rearrangements. Of the approximately 90 people in the trial, 25 to 30 had longitudinal samples available. Cryopreserved peripheral blood mononuclear cells were obtained before treatment, at response, and at either sustained remission or disease progression. Every sample from remission and from progressive disease was obtained while the patients were still on ibrutinib. The investigation overall reported the following: Baseline clonality was found to be higher than that of age-matched healthy donors and was strongly correlated with circulating CD8+ T-cell counts. Sampling times were not matched between sustained-remission and progressing patients, and lymph node repertoires were not studied. An increase in clonality was observed at ibrutinib response, with clonality remaining stable during sustained remission and falling back toward baseline at progression. Public clonotypes were found to be uncommon and were observed to contract or remain stable during treatment; the increase in clonality was shown to reflect expansion of private clonotypes at ibrutinib response.

Turning to this clone: The antigen this receptor binds is unknown. No base quality values were provided; no much bigger clone lies one nucleotide off.

Spanning cysteine to phenylalanine, the CDR3 consists of 14 amino acids. The only DNA kept is the CDR3, 42 bases in frame from the first base. V was cut back by 4 bases and J by 5 bases, leaving a gap of 16 bases between them. From a lookup of the germline V gene, CDR1 and CDR2 are SGDLS and YYNGEE. The time point label corresponds to: progressive disease on ibrutinib. For TCR beta library preparation, roughly 2.2 micrograms of genomic DNA were isolated from cryopreserved PBMCs. High-throughput TCR beta sequencing was performed on longitudinal blood samples from CLL patients receiving ibrutinib monotherapy. Patients were enrolled in a phase 2 open-label single-center ibrutinib monotherapy trial. The goal of deep resolution MiSeq sequencing was a depth between 1 in 1 million and 1 in 200,000 T cells, and coverage averaged 10x per clonotype. The immunoSEQ hsTCRB Kit was used to generate TCR beta libraries. On the authors' methods: Data were analyzed with ImmunoSEQ Data Assistant and ImmunoSEQ Analyzer, with V, D and J genes assigned per IMGT definitions. Clonality, which ranges from 0 to 1, was calculated by subtracting the normalized Shannon entropy of productive rearrangement frequencies from one. Only overrepresented clonotypes making up at least 0.05% of the repertoire of each patient were included in the public clonotype analysis. Approximately 14 age-matched healthy donor repertoires from immuneACCESS were used as controls for clonality. TCRdb took this table from immuneACCESS and kept in-frame rearrangements with V and J called. Such tables lack part of the clones; where checked against another copy, unresolved V genes explain under half of the gap, and the rest is unexplained. V and J calls and clone size are given by that table; D and trimming were obtained from the DNA. This sample has 150,000 to 200,000 clones in its table, and about 88% of those were observed once. Around 3% of the sample belongs to the ten largest clones.

The clonotype originates from a human donor with chronic lymphocytic leukemia. The chain uses TRBV9 and TRBJ2-7, with TRBD2 as a weak D call on 6 bases. The specimen was PBMCs, collected at disease progression, from a patient treated with ibrutinib. The CDR3 sequence is CASSLGGPGHEQYF. The nucleotides are TGTGCCAGCAGCCTCGGGGGACCTGGCCACGAGCAGTACTTC.